The clone carrying this T cell receptor beta chain was observed a handful of times. Its antigen is unidentified. CDR1 is MGHDK and CDR2 is SYGVNS in the germline V gene. The CDR3 runs to 14 residues. Trimming shortened V by 5 bases and J by 7 bases, and 18 bases separated the two germline ends. The data derive from a study of T-cell memory formation after mild COVID-19. cDNA libraries for TCR alpha and TCR beta, carrying sample barcodes and UMIs, came from 5'RACE with constant-segment primers. TCRdb used MiXCR to reprocess the 5' RACE reads, holding one entry per CDR3 protein. The repertoire includes approximately 570,000 distinct CDR3 sequences, more than 15% of them detected once, and more than 10% sits in the top ten. Study findings and constraints: Day 15 to 85 contracting clones showed balanced CD4/CD8; day 15 to 37 expanders favored CD4+. Some clones that responded were present in memory (sampled pre-infection), which suggests cross-reactive memory joined.

Sequencing was performed on PBMCs or a T cell subset sorted from them (not recorded which). V usage is TRBV25-1 and J usage is TRBJ2-7; perhaps TRBD2 as D (6 bases). This sequence was found in an adult woman who had mild COVID-19 (a few samples of this study predate the infection). Cell type and time point are not known. CDR3 protein: CASSPRGNGWEQYF. The DNA for the CDR3 is TGTGCCAGCAGTCCGCGGGGAAACGGATGGGAGCAGTACTTC.